A single sample is the source of the 9 T cell receptor beta chains below, sequenced in a study of identifying expanded T cells in peripheral blood. Only in-frame clones appear in the TCRdb table, and some are missing; sequencing was by immunoSEQ multiplex PCR. Found here are tens of thousands of clones, 70% to 90% of them singletons; the top ten hold approximately 5.2%. Sequenced material: blood. Source of these receptors: a person between 18 and 75 years old in good health.

This clone was counted a few times. The rearrangement links TRBV2 to TRBJ1-3; 7 nucleotides line up with TRBD1. Losses at the gene ends were 8 bases for V and 3 bases for J; bases not matched to a gene: 4. The CDR3 has 13 residues. CDR1 is SNHLY and CDR2 is FYNNEI in the germline V gene. The CDR3 nucleotides are TGTGCCAGCCGATACAGGGGTGGAAACACCATATATTTT. This sequence encodes CASRYRGGNTIYF. The full variable domain, with the rest looked up from reference TRBV2 and TRBJ1-3, is EPEVTQTPSHQVTQMGQEVILRCVPISNHLYFYWYRQILGQKVEFLVSFYNNEISEKSEIFDDQFSVERPDGSNFTLKIRSTKLEDSAMYFCASRYRGGNTIYFGEGSWLTVV.

The count of this clone is one. The J gene is TRBJ1-2, the V gene TRBV5-6, with D hard to call. Between the trimmed V and J ends, which lost 4 bases and 1 base, there was a span of 11 bases. CDR1 and CDR2 (germline): SGHDT, YYEEEE. The CDR3 is 14 residues long. CDR3 sequence reads: CASSQGRGNYGYTF. The CDR3, as DNA: TGTGCCAGCAGCCAAGGCCGGGGTAACTATGGCTACACCTTC.

The V and J genes are TRBV27 and TRBJ2-7, with 10 bases fitting TRBD1. This CDR3 spans 14 amino acids. With V trimmed by 6 bases and J by 1 base, 3 bases remained unmatched. CDR1 MNHEY and CDR2 SMNVEV come from the germline V gene (reference sequence). CDR3 coding DNA: TGTGCCAGCAGGAGGGACAGGGGATCCTACGAGCAGTACTTC. Its translation: CASRRDRGSYEQYF.

CDR3 sequence: CASSATGATGELFF. The CDR3 DNA sequence: TGTGCCAGCAGTGCGACAGGGGCCACCGGGGAGCTGTTTTTT. The genes are TRBV27 and TRBJ2-2; 8 bases are a match to TRBD1. The germline V gene encodes CDR1 MNHEY and CDR2 SMNVEV (reference sequence). V lost 5 bases to trimming and J lost 4 bases; unmatched junction nucleotides: 3. This CDR3 is built from 14 residues.

V usage is TRBV5-1 and J usage is TRBJ1-1; D perhaps matches TRBD1 (5 bases). Trimming shortened V by 4 bases and J by 7 bases, and 26 bases separated the two germline ends. Germline V lookup: CDR1 SGHRS, CDR2 YFSETQ. This CDR3 region has 17 residues. CDR3 in amino acids: CASSLRGGIPRENEAFF. The CDR3 DNA sequence: TGCGCCAGCAGCCTCAGAGGTGGGATCCCCAGGGAGAATGAAGCTTTCTTT.

The chain carries TRBV6-5 and TRBJ2-3, with D unclear. The germline V and J ends were trimmed by 0 bases and 3 bases, with 13 bases remaining between them. This CDR3 region has 16 residues. CDR1 is MNHEY, CDR2 SVGAGI, per germline. Here the CDR3 reads CASSYSTQLRTDTQYF. The CDR3, as DNA: TGTGCCAGCAGTTACTCGACACAACTCCGAACAGATACGCAGTATTTT.

The V gene is TRBV11-3, the J gene TRBJ2-5; 11 bases are a match to TRBD2. Germline trimming cut 5 bases from V and 5 bases from J; bases unmatched to any gene: 10. Germline V gene data show CDR1 as SGHNT and CDR2 as YENEEA. CDR3 length: 16 amino acids. This CDR3 is CASSLKTSGSFETQYF. The DNA for the CDR3 is TGTGCCAGCAGCCTTAAAACTAGCGGGAGCTTTGAGACCCAGTACTTC.

The chain employs TRBV11-3 and TRBJ2-1; 9 positions match TRBD2. The CDR3 runs to 17 residues. Trimming cost V 5 bases and J 5 bases; bases outside gene matches: 13. Germline values: CDR1 SGHNT, CDR2 YENEEA. In nucleotides, the CDR3 is TGTGCCAGCAGCACCCATCTTAGCGGGAGAGTCAACAATGAGCAGTTCTTC. This gives the protein CASSTHLSGRVNNEQFF.

This sequence joins TRBV5-4 and TRBJ2-7; the match to TRBD1 covers 9 bases. The CDR3 is 14 residues long. V gave up 2 bases and J gave up 3 bases; unmatched junction bases: 3. Per germline, CDR1 SGHNT and CDR2 YYREEE (reference sequence). CDR3: CASSFGTGSYEQYF. The CDR3 region has the DNA TGTGCCAGCAGCTTCGGGACAGGGAGCTACGAGCAGTACTTC.